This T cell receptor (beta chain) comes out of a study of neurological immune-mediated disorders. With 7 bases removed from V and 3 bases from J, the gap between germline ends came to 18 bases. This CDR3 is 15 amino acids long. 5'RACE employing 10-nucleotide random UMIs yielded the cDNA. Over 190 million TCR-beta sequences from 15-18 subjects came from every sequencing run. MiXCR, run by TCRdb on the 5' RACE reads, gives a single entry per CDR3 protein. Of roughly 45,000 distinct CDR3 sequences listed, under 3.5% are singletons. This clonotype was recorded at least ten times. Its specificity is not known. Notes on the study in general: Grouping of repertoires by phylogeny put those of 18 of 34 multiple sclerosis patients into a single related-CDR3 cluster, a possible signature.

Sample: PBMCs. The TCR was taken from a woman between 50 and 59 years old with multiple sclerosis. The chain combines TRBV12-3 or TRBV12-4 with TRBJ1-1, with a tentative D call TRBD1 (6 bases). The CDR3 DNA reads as TGTGCCAGCAAGGTCCGGGGGGCGGGTGACACTGAAGCTTTCTTT. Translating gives CASKVRGAGDTEAFF.